This section outlines one T cell receptor (beta chain) sequence together with its context. Its antigen is still unknown. The sample originates from a study of CD8+CD57+ T cells in acquired aplastic anemia. Study background: DNA per sorted CD4+ or CD8+ sample ranged roughly 0.18 to 30 ug, averaging about 3.4 ug.

Germline lookup yields CDR1 LNHDA and CDR2 SQIVND (reference sequence). The CDR3 has 15 residues. With 9 bases clipped from V and 5 bases from J, the junction kept 11 bases outside the gene matches. Study results and limitations: For CD8+ Simpson's diversity, patients and controls showed no significant difference.

The sequenced patients had an expansion of CD8+CD57+ cells seen by flow cytometry. Every one of the patients had aplastic anemia (severe, acquired). Profiling that covered TCR beta VDJ and CDR3 relied on genomic DNA as its template. One entry per CDR3 protein results from TCRdb running MiXCR on the reads. The sample consists of around 500,000 distinct CDR3 sequences, approximately 33% of them appearing once. Sequencing was done on a sample of sorted CD4+, CD8+, or CD8+CD57+ T cells (not recorded which) from PBMCs. The chain employs TRBV19 and TRBJ1-5; 9 bases match TRBD1. The source of this sequence is a human donor with aplastic anemia. The CDR3 DNA reads as TGTGCCAGCAGCCCTCGGACAGGGGTGTATCAGCCCCAGCATTTT. This translates into CASSPRTGVYQPQHF.